This paragraph covers one T cell receptor (beta chain) sequence. The sample comes from a study of blood T cell repertoires in COVID-19. TCRdb keeps only in-frame clones here, not all; method: immunoSEQ multiplex PCR. The table shows around 170,000 clones, with around 86% occurring only once. This CDR3 region has 17 residues. V lost 1 base and J lost 3; bases outside the gene matches: 8. Germline values: CDR1 MGHDK, CDR2 SYGVNS. Participants, about 18 to 90 years old, spanned under 30 US areas. Participant reports of clinical history set cohort assignment. In Cohort 3, a recovered donor had either two negative PCRs, clearance, or symptom resolution.

The chain joins TRBV25-1 to TRBJ2-1; 8 bases line up with TRBD2. This sequence was found in a woman in her 30s who had recovered from COVID-19. Sequenced material: PBMCs or T cells enriched from blood (not recorded which). The CDR3 spells CASSESGSGAIYNEQFF. The CDR3 DNA follows: TGTGCCAGCAGTGAATCGGGTAGCGGGGCAATCTACAATGAGCAGTTCTTC.